This TCR beta chain emerged from a study of cytomegalovirus exposure and HLA in healthy donors. The study, taken as a whole, reports: Analysis was performed later, and it showed HLA-associated TCR beta chains to be more clonally expanded than equally common others. TCR sequences were mostly rare, though some public TCRs occurred in many donors. Later analysis showed most CMV-associated TCR beta chains appearing HLA-restricted.

Regarding this clone: Its antigen is undetermined.

CDR3 length: 23 amino acids. The ends lost 0 bases at V and 4 bases at J; junction bases unmatched: 29. CDR1 and CDR2 from the germline V gene are SGHDN and FVKESK. Primers included in the PCR were 60 Vbeta and 13 Jbeta primers. Some clones are missing from TCRdb's copy, which holds only in-frame ones; the method was immunoSEQ multiplex PCR. The sample has roughly 150,000 clones; around 68% are singletons. Sequencing used PBMCs. This clonotype originated in a man aged 25-45 years in good health and CMV-seropositive. V usage is TRBV14 and J usage is TRBJ2-7; 8 nucleotides line up with TRBD1. CDR3 DNA: TGTGCCAGCAGCCAAGATTTCGGCGCCATTTGGGGGGAGACAGGGGACTTCGCATACGAGCAGTACTTC. It codes for CASSQDFGAIWGETGDFAYEQYF.